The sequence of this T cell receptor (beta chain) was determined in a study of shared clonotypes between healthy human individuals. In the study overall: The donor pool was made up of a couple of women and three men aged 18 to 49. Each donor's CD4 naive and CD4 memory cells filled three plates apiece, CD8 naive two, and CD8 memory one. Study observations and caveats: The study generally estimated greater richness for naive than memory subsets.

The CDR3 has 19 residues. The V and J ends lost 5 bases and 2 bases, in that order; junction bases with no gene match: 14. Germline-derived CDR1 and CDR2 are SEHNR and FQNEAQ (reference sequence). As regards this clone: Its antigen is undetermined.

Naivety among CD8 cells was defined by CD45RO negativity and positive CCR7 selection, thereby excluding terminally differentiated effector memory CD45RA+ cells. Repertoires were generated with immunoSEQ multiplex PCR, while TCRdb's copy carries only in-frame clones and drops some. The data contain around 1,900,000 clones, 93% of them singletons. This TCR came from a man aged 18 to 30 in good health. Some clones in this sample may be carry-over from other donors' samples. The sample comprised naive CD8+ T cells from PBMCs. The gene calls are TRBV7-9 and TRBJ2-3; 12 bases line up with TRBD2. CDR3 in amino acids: CASSPTEASGRAATDTQYF. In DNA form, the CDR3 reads TGTGCCAGCAGCCCCACGGAGGCTAGCGGGAGGGCAGCCACAGATACGCAGTATTTT.